The T cell receptor beta chain described here comes from a study of memory CD4+ T cells and cytomegalovirus serostatus. General study points: Repertoires predicted CMV serostatus with median bootstrapped AUC of roughly 0.95. Of about 150 reported CMV TCRbeta sequences, under 70 were found in memory CD4+ repertoires.

The sample holds one count of this clone. What it binds is unknown. Germline values: CDR1 LNHNV, CDR2 YYDKDF (reference sequence). Trimming stripped 1 base from V and 5 bases from J, with 9 bases between. The CDR3 has 14 residues. Single viable CD3+CD4+CD8-CD45RO+ cells were sorted as the memory CD4+ T cells. Serum IgG to CMV pp150, pp28, p38 and p52 defined serostatus. Original handling: Out-of-frame sequences were removed, leaving 2 million to 2.5 million distinct TCRbeta sequences. Measured with immunoSEQ multiplex PCR; TCRdb has only the in-frame clones, and not every one. From that table come the V and J calls and clone size; the DNA was used to work out D and trimming. In the table there are roughly 40,000 clones, 75% to 80% of which are singletons.

This receptor was identified in an adult in good health and CMV-seronegative. Sequenced sample: memory CD4+ T cells from blood. V gene TRBV15 combines with J gene TRBJ2-1; a weak D match, TRBD2 (5 bases). The CDR3 protein is CATSRGGSDNEQFF. CDR3 sequence (DNA): TGTGCCACCAGCAGAGGCGGGTCCGACAATGAGCAGTTCTTC.